This T cell receptor (beta chain) derives from a study of blood T cell repertoires in COVID-19. The overall study: Acute-phase and convalescent COVID-19 samples originated in the United States, Italy and Spain. T cells, B-cell-depleted T cells, or PBMCs provided the cDNA or gDNA that served as material.

Study processing details: Reference gene primer amplification gave nucleated cell count estimates. TCRdb's copy holds only in-frame clones and misses some; the assay was immunoSEQ multiplex PCR. That table gives V, J and clone size, and the DNA gave D and trimming. This sample has some 86,000 clones, with over 70% found just once. Germline assignment: CDR1 KGHSH and CDR2 LQKENI. Trimming cost V 2 bases and J 3 bases, with 10 bases left between them. The length of the CDR3 is 14 residues. The sequencing sample was made of peripheral blood. The chain joins TRBV18 to TRBJ1-1; D is uncertain. The TCR originated in a woman older than 75 with active or convalescent COVID-19. CDR3 sequence (DNA): TGTGCCAGCTCACCAAAACTTTTAGACACTGAAGCTTTCTTT. As protein: CASSPKLLDTEAFF.